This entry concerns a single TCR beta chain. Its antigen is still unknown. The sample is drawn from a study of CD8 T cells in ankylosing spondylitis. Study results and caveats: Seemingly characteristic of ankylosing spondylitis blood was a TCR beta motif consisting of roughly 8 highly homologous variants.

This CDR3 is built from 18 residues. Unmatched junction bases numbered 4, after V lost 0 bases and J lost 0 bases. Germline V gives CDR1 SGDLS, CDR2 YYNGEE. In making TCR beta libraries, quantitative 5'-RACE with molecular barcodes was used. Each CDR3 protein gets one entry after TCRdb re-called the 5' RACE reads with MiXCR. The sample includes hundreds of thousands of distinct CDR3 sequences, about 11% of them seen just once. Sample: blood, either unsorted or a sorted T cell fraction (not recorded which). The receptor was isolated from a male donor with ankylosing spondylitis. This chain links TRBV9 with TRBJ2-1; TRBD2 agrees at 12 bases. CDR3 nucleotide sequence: TGTGCCAGCAGCGTAGGACTAGCGGGAGCCACCTCCTACAATGAGCAGTTCTTC. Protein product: CASSVGLAGATSYNEQFF.